The 29 T cell receptor beta chains presented below share a single source sample, sequenced in a study of tumor and adjacent non-tumor tissue in lung cancer. The library came from three nested PCR rounds adapted from ARM-PCR protocols. TCRdb ran MiXCR on the multiplex PCR reads and lists one entry per CDR3 protein. The sample gives approximately 68,000 distinct CDR3 sequences, around 73% of which show up once; roughly 28% is in the top ten. The template was RNA from unsorted bulk tissue. The sequencing sample was made of lung tumor tissue. These receptors all come from a man aged 55 to 70 with non-small cell lung cancer.

A note on this clonotype: No conserved phenylalanine or tryptophan is present at the end of the CDR3, so a read error is the likely explanation. The chain employs TRBV20-1 and TRBJ2-7, with TRBD1 as a possible D gene (6 bases). CDR3 size: 12 residues. Germline CDR1 is DFQATT and CDR2 is SNEGSKA (reference sequence). V was trimmed by 7 bases and J by 3 bases, leaving 13 bases between them. The CDR3 here is CSGGRRGYEQYL. The CDR3, as DNA: TGCAGTGGGGGGCGGCGAGGCTACGAGCAGTACTTA.

To note about this clonotype: Since a much larger clone is just one base distant, this may be a read error. V gene TRBV12-3 or TRBV12-4 combines with J gene TRBJ1-5; TRBD1 aligns across 10 bases. CDR3 length equals 15 residues. CDR3 DNA sequence: TGTGCCAGCAGTTTAACGACAGGGGGCTATCAGCTCCAGCATTTT. Amino acid sequence: CASSLTTGGYQLQHF.

This clonotype was recorded a few times. One junction end disagrees with the germline gene, perhaps due to a read error. The chain uses TRBV6-5 and TRBJ1-5, with 8 bases fitting TRBD1. CDR1 and CDR2 from the germline V gene are MNHEY and SVGAGI. CDR3 size: 14 residues. The CDR3 sequence: CASSHTTGEKPQHF. DNA for the CDR3: TGTGCCAGCAGTCACACGACAGGGGAGAAGCCCCAACATTTT.

Concerning this clonotype: The junction and the germline gene differ at one end; a read error may be behind it. The chain recombines TRBV6-6 with TRBJ2-2; D possibly corresponds to TRBD2 (6 bases). Germline lookup yields CDR1 MNHNY and CDR2 SVGAGI (reference sequence). The CDR3 runs 15 residues. CDR3 in DNA: TGTGTCAGCAGTGGTTCTAGCAGGAACACCGGGGGGCTGTTTTTT. Protein: CVSSGSSRNTGGLFF.

Points on this clonotype: The junction departs from germline at one end; a sequencing error may be responsible. This chain links TRBV11-1 with TRBJ2-2; no clear D gene. The CDR3 extends over 13 amino acids. The germline CDR1 and CDR2 sequences are SGHAT and FQDESV (reference sequence). CDR3 residues: CASSLIGTAELSF. DNA for the CDR3: TGTGCCAGCAGCTTAATCGGCACCGCGGAGCTGTCTTTT.

The chain joins TRBV29-1 to TRBJ1-1; D possibly corresponds to TRBD1 (5 bases). V lost 4 bases to trimming and J lost 4 bases, with 19 bases between them. The CDR3 spans 15 residues. Germline V gene data show CDR1 as SQVTM and CDR2 as ANQGSEA. The CDR3 spells CSVGVGGGDLTEAFF. CDR3 sequence (DNA): TGCAGCGTTGGAGTAGGTGGGGGGGATCTCACTGAAGCTTTCTTT.

In this sample, this clonotype turned up a few times. The chain carries TRBV20-1 and TRBJ2-1; unclear D gene. CDR3 length equals 10 residues. V lost 6 bases and J lost 7, with 7 bases in between. Looked up from germline, CDR1 is DFQATT and CDR2 is SNEGSKA (reference sequence). CDR3: CSATENEQFF. The DNA of the CDR3 is TGCAGTGCAACTGAAAATGAGCAGTTCTTC.

As concerns this clonotype: Just one base apart from a much larger clone, this may be a read error. V usage is TRBV2 and J usage is TRBJ2-1; the D gene is possibly TRBD2 (5 bases). V was trimmed by 7 bases and J by 10 bases, leaving 17 bases between them. Germline lookup yields CDR1 SNHLY and CDR2 FYNNEI. This CDR3 has 13 amino acids. CDR3 sequence reads: CASIRDPGMEQFF. CDR3 DNA sequence: TGTGCCAGCATTCGAGATCCGGGGATGGAGCAGTTCTTC.

Concerning this clonotype itself: The final CDR3 position lacks the conserved phenylalanine or tryptophan, pointing to a likely read error. The chain carries TRBV6-2 or TRBV6-3 and TRBJ2-4; TRBD1 matches at 9 bases. The CDR3 totals 18 residues. Germline CDR1 MNHEY, CDR2 SVGEGT. With 5 bases clipped from V and 1 base from J, the junction kept 12 bases outside the gene matches. Here the CDR3 DNA reads TGTGCCAGCAGTGCCCGGGACAGGGAGCGCGTTGCCAAAAACATTCAGTACGTC. Translated, it gives CASSARDRERVAKNIQYV.

A note on this clonotype: Germline and junction disagree at one end, which may indicate a read error. The J gene is TRBJ2-1, the V gene TRBV13; D is possibly TRBD2 (5 bases). CDR3 length: 14 amino acids. The germline V gene encodes CDR1 PRHDT and CDR2 FYEKMQ (reference sequence). CDR3 in amino acids: CSSSLGGIIDEQFF. Written as DNA, the CDR3 is TGTTCCAGCAGCTTAGGAGGCATAATAGATGAGCAGTTCTTC.

Points on this clonotype: Mismatch with germline at one junction end may stem from a read error. V and J are TRBV6-5 and TRBJ2-1; TRBD2 matches at 8 bases. The CDR3 runs to 15 residues. Germline CDR1 MNHEY, CDR2 SVGAGI. The CDR3 DNA sequence: TGTGCCAGGAGTTCATCGGGACTAGGTGTTAATGAGCAGTTCTTC. It is translated as CARSSSGLGVNEQFF.

This clonotype showed up just once. At one end the junction does not follow the germline gene, possibly because of a read error. J is TRBJ2-5 and V is TRBV11-1, with D unclear. The CDR3 totals 12 residues. CDR1 and CDR2 (germline): SGHAT, FQDESV (reference sequence). The CDR3 is CANSLMEETQYF. CDR3 in DNA: TGTGCCAACAGCCTAATGGAAGAGACACAGTACTTC.

Turning to this clonotype: One junction end does not reproduce the germline sequence, and a read error may be involved. This chain connects TRBV29-1 to TRBJ2-5, with D possibly being TRBD1 (6 bases). The CDR3 runs 14 residues. Germline CDR1 and CDR2: SQVTM and ANQGSEA. CDR3 region: CSVEDRSYQGTKYF. For the CDR3, the DNA is TGCAGCGTTGAGGACAGATCGTACCAAGGGACCAAGTACTTC.

Turning to this clonotype: The junction differs from germline at one of its ends, possibly a read error. The chain combines TRBV6-6 with TRBJ2-7; D might be TRBD2 (6 bases). The V gene's germline CDR1 is MNHNY and CDR2 SVGAGI (reference sequence). CDR3 size: 12 residues. The CDR3 coding sequence is TGTGCCAGCATGGAGGGAGGATACGATCAGTACTTC. Encoded protein: CASMEGGYDQYF.

Of note for this clonotype: A clone one base away is much larger, so this may be a read error. The chain combines TRBV7-3 with TRBJ2-2; D tentatively fits TRBD1 or TRBD2 (5 bases each). The CDR3 totals 14 residues. The V gene's germline CDR1 is SGHTA and CDR2 FQGTGA. DNA of the CDR3: TGTGCCAGCAGCTTAACGCCGGGGACCGGGGAGCTGTCTTTT. Translating it yields CASSLTPGTGELSF. Filled out from reference TRBV7-3 and TRBJ2-2, the complete variable domain reads GAGVSQTPSNKVTEKGKYVELRCDPISGHTALYWYRQSLGQGPEFLIYFQGTGAADDSGLPNDRFFAVRPEGSVSTLKIQRTERGDSAVYLCASSLTPGTGELSFGEGSRLTVL.

This clonotype has just a few counts. A read error may explain this, as a much larger clone is one base away. For the CDR3, the DNA is TGTGTCAGCAGCCCGATAGAGCAGTACTTC. The encoded protein is CVSSPIEQYF. The chain is built from TRBV12-3 or TRBV12-4 and TRBJ2-7, with D unclear. CDR3 size: 10 residues.

The V gene is TRBV6-1, the J gene TRBJ1-5; D is undetermined. CDR1 is MNHNS and CDR2 is SASEGT in the germline V gene. The CDR3 covers 17 residues. The germline V and J ends were trimmed by 9 bases and 0 bases, with 21 bases remaining between them. CDR3 DNA: TGTGCCAGTACCCCTCTCCACACGAGGTATAGCAATCAGCCCCAGCATTTT. It yields the protein CASTPLHTRYSNQPQHF.

V usage is TRBV20-1 and J usage is TRBJ2-3, with TRBD2 identical over 8 bases. Per germline, CDR1 DFQATT and CDR2 SNEGSKA (reference sequence). This CDR3 region has 14 residues. The ends lost 0 bases at V and 15 bases at J; junction bases unmatched: 14. The CDR3 DNA reads TGCAGTGCTAGAGATGAAGGACTAGCAGATATGCAATATTTT. Amino acid sequence: CSARDEGLADMQYF.

The gene calls are TRBV6-1 and TRBJ1-2, with D possibly being TRBD1 (5 bases). Between the trimmed V and J ends, which lost 8 bases and 7 bases, there was a span of 17 bases. The CDR3 loop spans 13 amino acids. Germline V CDR1 and CDR2: MNHNS, SASEGT. The CDR3 DNA reads TGTGCCAGCGACCGTGGGGGGACTAGTGGCTACACCTTC. Its translation: CASDRGGTSGYTF.

This clonotype was recorded a few times. V and J are TRBV30 and TRBJ2-1, with D perhaps TRBD2 (6 bases). This CDR3 has 15 amino acids. CDR1 is GTSNPN, CDR2 SVGIG, per germline (reference sequence). The V end lost 4 bases, the J end lost 4 bases, and 17 bases lay between the germline ends. CDR3 loop: CAWINPGTGYNEQFF. In nucleotides, the CDR3 is TGTGCCTGGATAAACCCCGGGACTGGGTACAATGAGCAGTTCTTC.

A remark on this clonotype: The germline gene is not matched at one end of the junction; a read error may be the cause. The V and J genes are TRBV5-4 and TRBJ2-1, with 11 bases that match TRBD2. The V gene's germline CDR1 is SGHNT and CDR2 YYREEE (reference sequence). The CDR3 extends over 16 amino acids. CDR3 region: CVSSLLAGGPYNEQFF. The CDR3 DNA reads TGTGTCAGCAGCCTATTAGCGGGAGGGCCCTACAATGAGCAGTTCTTC.

Comment on this clonotype: A much larger clone is a single base away; this may be a read error. The chain is built from TRBV29-1 and TRBJ2-6, with a weak D call TRBD1 (5 bases). The CDR3 is 15 residues long. Germline V gives CDR1 SQVTM, CDR2 ANQGSEA. CDR3 loop: CSVAERGTGANVLTF. The CDR3 DNA reads as TGCAGCGTTGCAGAGAGAGGTACTGGGGCCAACGTACTGACTTTC.

As concerns this clonotype: An end of the junction does not agree with germline; a read error may underlie this. The CDR3 sequence: CSARDVQAFEQSF. In nucleotides, the CDR3 is TGCAGTGCCAGAGACGTACAGGCCTTCGAGCAGTCCTTC. V is TRBV20-1 and J is TRBJ2-7; D perhaps matches TRBD1 (5 bases). CDR1 and CDR2 from the germline V gene are DFQATT and SNEGSKA (reference sequence). The CDR3 contains 13 residues.

Concerning this clonotype: The conserved phenylalanine or tryptophan is not found at the CDR3 terminus, so this likely reflects a read error. The chain combines TRBV29-1 with TRBJ2-3, with D possibly being TRBD2 (6 bases). Germline V gene lookup returns CDR1 SQVTM and CDR2 ANQGSEA. This CDR3 comprises 16 residues. The CDR3 here is CCVEPTLARLADTQYL. Written as DNA, the CDR3 is TGCTGCGTAGAGCCTACTCTAGCGAGACTGGCAGATACGCAGTATTTG.

Turning to this clonotype: The conserved closing phenylalanine or tryptophan is absent in this CDR3, likely reflecting a read error. The chain combines TRBV5-5 with TRBJ2-6; perhaps TRBD2 as D (6 bases). The CDR3 spans 15 residues. CDR1 is SGHKS and CDR2 is YYEKEE in the germline V gene (reference sequence). CDR3 sequence reads: CTSSLAGSGANVLTL. The CDR3 nucleotides read TGTACCAGCAGCTTGGCGGGGTCGGGGGCCAACGTCCTGACTTTA.

There are a few counts of this clonotype. One end of the junction varies from germline; a read error may be responsible. The chain combines TRBV20-1 with TRBJ2-7, with a weak D call TRBD2 (7 bases). The CDR3 has 12 amino acids. Germline CDR1 DFQATT, CDR2 SNEGSKA (reference sequence). The CDR3 nucleotides are TGTAGTGCGAGGGGGGGAGGCTACGAGCAGTACTTC. Translated, it gives CSARGGGYEQYF.

On this clonotype itself: One end of the junction fails to match germline, which may point to a read error. This chain joins TRBV6-1 and TRBJ1-2; 7 bases are shared with TRBD1. Germline-derived CDR1 and CDR2 are MNHNS and SASEGT. CDR3 size: 12 residues. For the CDR3, the DNA is TGTGCCTGCAGGGGGAGAACGTGGGGCTACACCTTC. Translated, it gives CACRGRTWGYTF.

This clonotype was seen once. No conserved phenylalanine or tryptophan ends this CDR3, so it is likely a read error. It is unclear where the CDR3 begins or ends on the DNA, so no DNA is shown, and the CDR3 is as TCRdb lists it. V usage is TRBV6-1 and J usage is TRBJ2-6; the listed D gene, TRBD1, was not tested against the DNA. Germline assignment: CDR1 MNHNS and CDR2 SASEGT. Counting both end residues, the CDR3 totals 15 amino acids. The CDR3 here is CASDGSGTGANVLSY.

Comment on this clonotype: Because the CDR3 is missing its conserved closing phenylalanine or tryptophan, this is likely a read error. It is unclear where the CDR3 begins or ends on the DNA, so no DNA is shown, and the CDR3 is as TCRdb lists it. The V gene is TRBV11-1, the J gene TRBJ2-7. CDR1 and CDR2 from the germline V gene are SGHAT and FQDESV (reference sequence). The CDR3 has 13 residues if both end residues are counted. The CDR3 loop reads CASSLNIYGELYL.